These T cell receptor beta chains were read from a single sample in a study of cytomegalovirus exposure and HLA in healthy donors. Method: immunoSEQ multiplex PCR; TCRdb's copy keeps in-frame clones and lacks some. Here the sample spans about 130,000 clones, over 75% being singletons. Sequencing was performed on PBMCs. The source of these receptors is a man aged 25-45 years in good health and CMV-seronegative. Both conserved end residues are part of each CDR3. A D gene is named only where the DNA matches it firmly. Clone size, where shown, is once, few, many, or a class for clones that have expanded.

TRBV28	TRBJ1-5	.	.	CASSLRGQGYQPQHF	TGTGCCAGCAGTTTAAGAGGGCAGGGGTATCAGCCCCAGCATTTT
TRBV6-6	TRBJ2-5	.	TRBD2	CASSASGGRSETQYF	TGTGCCAGCAGTGCCTCCGGCGGGAGATCAGAGACCCAGTACTTC
TRBV4-3	TRBJ1-1	.	.	CASSLYSHTGLTEAFF	TGCGCCAGCAGCCTCTATAGCCATACAGGGTTGACTGAAGCTTTCTTT
TRBV19	TRBJ1-2	.	TRBD1	CASTPRDRGYGYTF	TGTGCCAGTACCCCCAGGGACAGGGGCTATGGCTACACCTTC
TRBV6-4	TRBJ2-3	.	TRBD1	CASSVGTGSVDTQYF	TGTGCCAGCAGTGTCGGGACAGGTTCGGTCGATACGCAGTATTTT
TRBV2	TRBJ2-1	few	TRBD2	CASLAGGGHEQFF	TGTGCCAGCCTAGCGGGGGGCGGGCATGAGCAGTTCTTC
TRBV6-4	TRBJ2-1	.	TRBD2	CASSPSSGRSDEQFF	TGTGCCAGCAGTCCATCTAGCGGGAGGAGCGATGAGCAGTTCTTC
TRBV19	TRBJ1-2	.	.	CAIGGARGNYGYTF	TGTGCCATCGGGGGGGCCCGGGGAAACTATGGCTACACCTTC
TRBV4-1	TRBJ1-6	.	TRBD1	CASSLQDRENSPLHF	TGCGCCAGCAGCCTTCAGGACAGGGAAAATTCACCCCTCCACTTT
TRBV18	TRBJ2-3	.	.	CASSPLAHTDTQYF	TGTGCCAGCTCACCGCTGGCTCACACAGATACGCAGTATTTT
TRBV29-1	TRBJ2-5	.	.	CSVGMDQGGTQYF	TGCAGCGTTGGGATGGACCAGGGAGGGACCCAGTACTTC
TRBV29-1	TRBJ2-3	.	.	CSVGGFGSTDTQYF	TGCAGCGTGGGGGGATTCGGGAGCACAGATACGCAGTATTTT
TRBV18	TRBJ2-7	.	TRBD1	CASSLRLGTGSNEQYF	TGTGCCAGCTCACTTCGCCTCGGGACAGGGTCTAACGAGCAGTACTTC
TRBV7-6	TRBJ2-1	.	.	CASSLAGSRWFF	TGTGCCAGCAGCTTAGCGGGGAGTCGATGGTTCTTC
TRBV6-1	TRBJ2-7	few	.	CASREAPPPTYEQYF	TGTGCCAGCAGGGAAGCCCCCCCTCCTACCTACGAGCAGTACTTC
TRBV5-1	TRBJ2-5	.	TRBD2	CASSPGLAVSETQYF	TGCGCCAGCAGCCCGGGACTAGCGGTGTCAGAGACCCAGTACTTC
TRBV13	TRBJ2-5	.	.	CASSQRGREEQYF	TGTGCCAGCAGCCAGAGAGGCAGGGAAGAGCAGTACTTC
TRBV5-1	TRBJ1-4	.	.	CASSLGRGNEKLFF	TGCGCCAGCAGCTTGGGCAGGGGAAATGAAAAACTGTTTTTT
TRBV30	TRBJ1-1	.	.	CAWTSRGEAFF	TGTGCCTGGACTTCCAGGGGTGAAGCTTTCTTT
TRBV29-1	TRBJ2-5	.	.	CSVAGQSETQYF	TGCAGCGTAGCAGGACAATCGGAGACCCAGTACTTC
TRBV30	TRBJ1-3	.	.	CAWRPGHSGNTIYF	TGTGCCTGGAGACCGGGACACTCTGGAAACACCATATATTTT
TRBV29-1	TRBJ2-1	.	TRBD2	CSVVPSGIYNEQFF	TGCAGCGTTGTCCCTAGCGGGATCTACAATGAGCAGTTCTTC
TRBV5-1	TRBJ1-2	.	.	CASSTGQGPYGYTF	TGCGCCAGCAGCACCGGGCAGGGCCCCTATGGCTACACCTTC
TRBV5-1	TRBJ2-7	.	.	CASSLPSSAQYF	TGCGCCAGCAGCTTGCCGAGTTCCGCGCAGTACTTC
TRBV27	TRBJ2-1	.	TRBD2	CASSSLRSGSYNEQFF	TGTGCCAGCAGTTCCCTTAGGAGCGGGAGTTACAATGAGCAGTTCTTC
TRBV4-1	TRBJ1-4	once	.	CASSPGGVNEKLFF	TGCGCCAGCAGCCCGGGCGGGGTGAATGAAAAACTGTTTTTT
TRBV30	TRBJ2-1	.	.	CAFLLYNEQFF	TGTGCCTTCCTTCTATACAATGAGCAGTTCTTC
TRBV4-3	TRBJ2-7	.	TRBD1	CASSQGPEQGAYEQYF	TGCGCCAGCAGCCAAGGCCCAGAGCAGGGGGCTTACGAGCAGTACTTC
TRBV25-1	TRBJ1-6	.	.	CASSDFGGSPLHF	TGTGCCAGCAGTGACTTCGGGGGTTCACCCCTCCACTTT
TRBV5-1	TRBJ1-6	.	.	CASSSLQGSDYNSPLHF	TGCGCCAGCAGCTCTTTGCAGGGGTCGGACTATAATTCACCCCTCCACTTT
TRBV4-1	TRBJ1-1	once	TRBD1	CASSQPGQIMNTEAFF	TGCGCCAGCAGCCAACCGGGACAGATAATGAACACTGAAGCTTTCTTT
TRBV19	TRBJ2-5	.	.	CASSIDLYREGEKTQYF	TGTGCCAGTAGTATAGATCTCTACAGGGAAGGAGAAAAGACCCAGTACTTC
TRBV5-4	TRBJ2-7	.	.	CASSLGSSYEQYF	TGTGCCAGCAGCTTGGGCAGCTCCTACGAGCAGTACTTC
TRBV5-1	TRBJ2-7	.	.	CASSWGGPPYEQYF	TGCGCCAGCAGCTGGGGAGGACCCCCCTACGAGCAGTACTTC
TRBV27	TRBJ1-1	once	TRBD1	CARERTGPLLGTEAFF	TGTGCCAGGGAAAGGACAGGCCCCCTCTTGGGCACTGAAGCTTTCTTT
TRBV14	TRBJ2-1	once	.	CASSQSGVSYNEQFF	TGTGCCAGCAGCCAATCGGGGGTCTCCTACAATGAGCAGTTCTTC
TRBV7-2	TRBJ1-2	.	TRBD1	CASSLDSGGYGYTF	TGTGCCAGCAGCTTAGATTCAGGGGGCTATGGCTACACCTTC
TRBV6-1	TRBJ2-7	.	TRBD2	CASSTRAGGPYEQYF	TGTGCCAGCAGTACCAGGGCGGGAGGGCCCTACGAGCAGTACTTC
TRBV10-3	TRBJ2-7	.	.	CAIAEGSSYEQYF	TGTGCCATCGCGGAGGGGTCCTCCTACGAGCAGTACTTC
TRBV18	TRBJ1-2	.	TRBD1	CASWDSYYGYTF	TGTGCCAGTTGGGACAGCTACTATGGCTACACCTTC
TRBV6-5	TRBJ2-7	.	.	CASSRGQTYEQYF	TGTGCCAGCAGCCGCGGACAAACCTACGAGCAGTACTTC
TRBV6-1	TRBJ1-1	.	TRBD1	CATQGATSEAFF	TGTGCCACCCAGGGGGCAACGTCTGAAGCTTTCTTT
TRBV28	TRBJ2-3	.	TRBD2	CASSAGGRGVGDTQYF	TGTGCCAGCAGTGCGGGGGGGCGGGGGGTTGGGGATACGCAGTATTTT